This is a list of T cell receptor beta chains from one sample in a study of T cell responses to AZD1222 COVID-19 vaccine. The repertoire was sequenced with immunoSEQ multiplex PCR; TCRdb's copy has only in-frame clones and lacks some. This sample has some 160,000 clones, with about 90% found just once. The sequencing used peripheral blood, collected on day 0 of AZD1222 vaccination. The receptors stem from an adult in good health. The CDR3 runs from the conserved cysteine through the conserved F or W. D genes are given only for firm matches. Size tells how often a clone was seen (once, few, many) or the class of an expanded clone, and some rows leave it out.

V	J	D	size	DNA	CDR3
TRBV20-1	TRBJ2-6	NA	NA	TGCAGGGGTGCTGGGGCCAACGTCCTGACTTTC	CRGAGANVLTF
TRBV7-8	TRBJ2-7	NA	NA	TGTGCCAGCAGCGTATACGCAGGGAAGGGGACCTACGAGCAGTACTTC	CASSVYAGKGTYEQYF
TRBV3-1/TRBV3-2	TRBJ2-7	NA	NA	TGTGCCAGCACTCAGCTCATGGAAACCCCCTACGAGCAGTACTTC	CASTQLMETPYEQYF
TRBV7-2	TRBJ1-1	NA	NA	TGTGCCAGCAGCCCACGGGGTGAAGCTTTCTTT	CASSPRGEAFF
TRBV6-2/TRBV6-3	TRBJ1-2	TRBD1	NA	TGTGCCAGCAGTTACCGGACAGGTCCCTATGGCTACACCTTC	CASSYRTGPYGYTF
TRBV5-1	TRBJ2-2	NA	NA	TGCGCCAGCAGCTTGGGGCCGACTAGGTCGAACACCGGGGAGCTGTTTTTT	CASSLGPTRSNTGELFF
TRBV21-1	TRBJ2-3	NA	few	TGTGCCAGCAGCAAAAAAGGACTAGCGGGAGCCTTCGATACGCAGTATTTT	CASSKKGLAGAFDTQYF
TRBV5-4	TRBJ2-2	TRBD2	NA	TGTGCCAGCAGCCCCGGGAGGGCGAGTACCGGGGAGCTGTTTTTT	CASSPGRASTGELFF
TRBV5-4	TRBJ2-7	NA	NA	TGTGCCAGCAGCTTGTCACTAGCCGGGGAGCAGTACTTC	CASSLSLAGEQYF
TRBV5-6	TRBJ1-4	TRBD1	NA	TGTGCCAGCAGCCGGGGACAGTCGGGTGAAAAACTGTTTTTT	CASSRGQSGEKLFF
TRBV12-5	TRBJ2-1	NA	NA	TGTGCTAGTGGTTCGGGACCCGTGGGGTACAATGAGCAGTTCTTC	CASGSGPVGYNEQFF
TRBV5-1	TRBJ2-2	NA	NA	TGCGCCAGCAGCCCCCTAGCCAACAACAGGAGCCTCACCGGGGAGCTGTTTTTT	CASSPLANNRSLTGELFF
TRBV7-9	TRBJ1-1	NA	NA	TGTGCCAGCAGCTTAGGTCTTGAGAAGGATTTCTTT	CASSLGLEKDFF
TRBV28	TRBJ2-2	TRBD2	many	TGTGCCAGCAGTGAGGGGACTACCGACACCGGGGAGCTGTTTTTT	CASSEGTTDTGELFF
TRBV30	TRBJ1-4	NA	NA	TGTGCCTGGGCTGGTGGGGAGGGAGGCGAAAAACTGTTTTTT	CAWAGGEGGEKLFF
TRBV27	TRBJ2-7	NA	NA	TGTGCCAGCAGTACCCCGACAGGATCGAGCTACGAGCAGTACTTC	CASSTPTGSSYEQYF
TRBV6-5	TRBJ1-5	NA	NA	TGTGCCAGCAGTTCCTTCAGGGATGTCGGGGAGCCCCAGCATTTT	CASSSFRDVGEPQHF
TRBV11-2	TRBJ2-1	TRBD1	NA	TGTGCCAGCGACAGGGGGGTTGGCGGTTACAATGAGCAGTTCTTC	CASDRGVGGYNEQFF
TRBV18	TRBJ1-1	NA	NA	TGTGCCACCAAACCGGGGGGGACTGAAGCTTTCTTT	CATKPGGTEAFF
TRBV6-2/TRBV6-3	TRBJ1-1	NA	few	TGTGCCAGCAGTTACTCGAATGAAGGGTCTGAAGCTTTCTTT	CASSYSNEGSEAFF
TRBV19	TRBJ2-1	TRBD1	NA	TGTGCCAGTAGCGTGGACAGGGGAACCTACAATGAGCAGTTCTTC	CASSVDRGTYNEQFF
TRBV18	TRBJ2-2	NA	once	TGTGCCAGCTCCAACCGGAGGGTATCAAACACCGGGGAGCTGTTTTTT	CASSNRRVSNTGELFF
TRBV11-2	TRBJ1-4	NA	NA	TGTGCCAGCAGTTCTTATGGCCCAACTAATGAAAAACTGTTTTTT	CASSSYGPTNEKLFF
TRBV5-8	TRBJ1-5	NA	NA	TGTGCCAGCAGCTTGGACATGTCTAGGAATCAGCCCCAGCATTTT	CASSLDMSRNQPQHF
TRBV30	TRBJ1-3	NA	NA	TGTGCCTGGAGTGGGGGGGTCCTCTCTGGAAACACCATATATTTT	CAWSGGVLSGNTIYF
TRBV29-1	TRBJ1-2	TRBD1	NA	TGCAGCGTGGGGGACAGGCTCTCCTATGGCTACACCTTC	CSVGDRLSYGYTF
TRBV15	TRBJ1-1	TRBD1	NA	TGTGCCACCTCCGGGACAGGGGGCCTTCGGAGCACTGAAGCTTTCTTT	CATSGTGGLRSTEAFF
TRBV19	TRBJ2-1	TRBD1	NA	TGTGCCAGTAGGCCCGAGACAGGGTCGTACAATGAGCAGTTCTTC	CASRPETGSYNEQFF
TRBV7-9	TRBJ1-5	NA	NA	TGTGCCAGCAGTAAGGACAGCCCCCAACAGCCCCAGCATTTT	CASSKDSPQQPQHF
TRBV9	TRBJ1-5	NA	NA	TGTGCCAGCAGCGGAGGGGCAGGTAGCAATCAGCCCCAGCATTTT	CASSGGAGSNQPQHF
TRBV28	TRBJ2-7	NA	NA	TGTGCCAGCAGTTTACCATCCTGGGGGAGAAGGGTATCCTACGAGCAGTACTTC	CASSLPSWGRRVSYEQYF
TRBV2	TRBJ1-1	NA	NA	TGTGCCAGCAGTGTGGGGTTCACTGAAGCTTTCTTT	CASSVGFTEAFF
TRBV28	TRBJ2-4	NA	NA	TGTGCCAGCAGTGCCCTAGGACAGAAAGCCAAAAACATTCAGTACTTC	CASSALGQKAKNIQYF